A single sample gave rise to the 30 T cell receptor beta chains below, sequenced in a study of patients with pleural tuberculosis. MiXCR, run by TCRdb on the reads, gives a single entry per CDR3 protein. The sample shows 25,000 to 30,000 distinct CDR3 sequences, 18% of them seen only once. Material for sequencing was peripheral blood. These receptors originate from a human donor with pleural tuberculosis.

Within the sample, this clonotype is medium-sized. The chain has TRBV27 and TRBJ1-2; 9 bases are shared with TRBD1. Trimming removed 5 bases from V and 2 bases from J; junction bases left unmatched: 9. The germline V gene encodes CDR1 MNHEY and CDR2 SMNVEV (reference sequence). This CDR3 is built from 16 residues. The CDR3 sequence: CASSAPGQGSNYGYTF. The CDR3 DNA reads TGTGCCAGCAGTGCACCGGGACAGGGTTCCAACTATGGCTACACCTTC.

The rearrangement joins TRBV4-1 to TRBJ2-5, with TRBD2 matching over 9 bases. Losses at the gene ends were 2 bases for V and 2 bases for J; bases not matched to a gene: 6. The CDR3 is 16 residues long. Germline CDR1 and CDR2: MGHRA and YSYEKL. The CDR3 sequence: CASSQNGRGGQETQYF. In nucleotides, the CDR3 is TGCGCCAGCAGCCAAAATGGGCGGGGGGGACAAGAGACCCAGTACTTC.

This clonotype was counted at least ten times. The chain combines TRBV5-4 with TRBJ2-7; D not certain. CDR1 is SGHNT and CDR2 is YYREEE in the germline V gene (reference sequence). V lost 2 bases, J lost 2 bases, and 8 bases lay in between. The CDR3 length is 13 residues. In nucleotides, the CDR3 is TGTGCCAGCAGCTTCGGACCTACCTACGAGCAGTACTTC. Its translation is CASSFGPTYEQYF. Looking up the rest from reference TRBV5-4 and TRBJ2-7 gives the full variable domain: ETGVTQSPTHLIKTRGQQVTLRCSSQSGHNTVSWYQQALGQGPQFIFQYYREEENGRGNFPPRFSGLQFPNYSSELNVNALELDDSALYLCASSFGPTYEQYFGPGTRLTVT.

This clonotype was observed many times. The chain is built from TRBV7-9 and TRBJ1-5; no clear D gene. The CDR3 loop spans 16 amino acids. Per the germline V gene, CDR1 is SEHNR and CDR2 is FQNEAQ (reference sequence). The germline V and J ends were trimmed by 1 base and 0 bases, with 10 bases remaining between them. The CDR3 loop is CASSLEEKDSNQPQHF. CDR3 in DNA: TGTGCCAGCAGCTTAGAAGAGAAAGATAGCAATCAGCCCCAGCATTTT. Full variable domain (outside the CDR3, taken from reference TRBV7-9 and TRBJ1-5): DTGVSQNPRHKITKRGQNVTFRCDPISEHNRLYWYRQTLGQGPEFLTYFQNEAQLEKSRLLSDRFSAERPKGSFSTLEIQRTEQGDSAMYLCASSLEEKDSNQPQHFGDGTRLSIL.

Details on this clonotype: At one end, the junction sequence differs from germline, possibly due to a read error. This chain connects TRBV10-3 to TRBJ1-2; no clear D. The germline V gene encodes CDR1 ENHRY and CDR2 SYGVKD. There are 12 residues in the CDR3. The CDR3 coding sequence is TGTGCCAACAGTGAGTCCCTCTATGGGTACACCTTC. Its protein is CANSESLYGYTF.

This clonotype was seen at least ten times. Possible read error: a much larger clone is one base away. This rearrangement joins TRBV28 to TRBJ1-2; 9 bases match TRBD1. This CDR3 spans 15 amino acids. CDR1 is MDHEN and CDR2 is SYDVKM in the germline V gene. CDR3 DNA: TGTGCCTCCAACCCATGGGACAGGGTAACCTATGGCTACGCCTTC. This gives the protein CASNPWDRVTYGYAF.

As for this clonotype: The junction does not match germline at one end; this may be a read error. This sequence joins TRBV7-9 and TRBJ2-3; D perhaps matches TRBD1 (5 bases). The V gene's germline CDR1 is SEHNR and CDR2 FQNEAQ (reference sequence). This CDR3 comprises 15 residues. CDR3 in DNA: TGTGCCAGCAGCTTAGAGGCGGTTACCACAGGTACGCAGTATTTT. This sequence encodes CASSLEAVTTGTQYF.

The chain joins TRBV29-1 to TRBJ2-1; 15 nucleotides match TRBD2. Trimming at V came to 5 bases and at J to 7 bases, leaving 3 bases not matched to a gene. This CDR3 spans 14 amino acids. CDR1 is SQVTM, CDR2 ANQGSEA, per germline. The DNA for the CDR3 is TGCAGCGTTTCCGGGACTAGCGGGGGGAATGAGCAGTTCTTC. Amino acids: CSVSGTSGGNEQFF.

This clonotype was seen many times. The gene calls are TRBV5-4 and TRBJ2-3; the D is unclear. This CDR3 comprises 15 residues. Trimming took off 5 bases at V and 0 bases at J, with 13 bases between the two ends. Germline CDR1 is SGHNT and CDR2 is YYREEE (reference sequence). The CDR3 here is CASRKDIASTDTQYF. The CDR3 DNA reads as TGTGCCAGCAGGAAAGACATCGCTAGCACAGATACGCAGTATTTT.

The chain couples TRBV18 to TRBJ1-5; 8 nucleotides align to TRBD1. The CDR3 is 13 amino acids. CDR1 is KGHSH and CDR2 is LQKENI in the germline V gene. V was clipped by 3 bases and J by 8 bases; unmatched bases: 3. CDR3 sequence: CASSPGQEEPQHF. The CDR3 coding sequence is TGTGCCAGCTCACCGGGACAGGAGGAGCCCCAGCATTTT.

The sample holds many counts of this clonotype. This sequence joins TRBV13 and TRBJ2-7, with a tentative D call TRBD1 (6 bases). Deletions cut 2 bases from V and 0 bases from J, with 11 bases between. CDR1 PRHDT and CDR2 FYEKMQ come from the germline V gene (reference sequence). CDR3 length: 15 amino acids. The CDR3: CASSLPGASSYEQYF. Here the CDR3 DNA reads TGTGCCAGCAGCTTACCAGGGGCTAGCTCCTACGAGCAGTACTTC.

This clonotype was detected only a few times. The V and J genes are TRBV3-1 and TRBJ2-7; TRBD1 matches at 7 bases. V lost 6 bases to trimming and J lost 6 bases; unmatched junction nucleotides: 8. Per germline, CDR1 LGHDT and CDR2 YNNKEL (reference sequence). The CDR3 is 13 residues long. CDR3 residues: CASSSQGDGEQYF. The CDR3 nucleotides read TGTGCCAGCAGTTCCCAGGGGGATGGCGAGCAGTACTTC.

For this clonotype: Here the CDR3 omits its conserved ending phenylalanine or tryptophan, so a read error is the likely source. The chain is built from TRBV20-1 and TRBJ1-5; tentative D call: TRBD1 (5 bases). Trimming removed 2 bases from V and 7 bases from J, with 21 bases in between. Germline values: CDR1 DFQATT, CDR2 SNEGSKA (reference sequence). This CDR3 has 16 amino acids. CDR3 loop: CSARSGFGTGEQPQHS. The CDR3 region has the DNA TGCAGTGCTAGATCAGGCTTTGGGACCGGGGAACAGCCCCAGCATTCT.

This clonotype was detected many times. J is TRBJ1-1 and V is TRBV9; 7 positions match TRBD1. The CDR3 has 15 residues. V lost 4 bases to trimming and J lost 1 base; unmatched junction nucleotides: 7. Germline V gives CDR1 SGDLS, CDR2 YYNGEE. The CDR3 nucleotides are TGTGCCAGCAGCCCGACGGGACAGCCGAACACTGAAGCTTTCTTT. Translated: CASSPTGQPNTEAFF. The full variable domain, rest sourced from reference TRBV9 and TRBJ1-1, is DSGVTQTPKHLITATGQRVTLRCSPRSGDLSVYWYQQSLDQGLQFLIQYYNGEERAKGNILERFSAQQFPDLHSELNLSSLELGDSALYFCASSPTGQPNTEAFFGQGTRLTVV.

This clonotype appeared many times. The V gene is TRBV27, the J gene TRBJ2-1; D gene unclear. The germline V gene has CDR1 MNHEY and CDR2 SMNVEV (reference sequence). The V end was cut by 6 bases, the J end by 5 bases, with 17 bases between. The CDR3 is made up of 15 amino acids. Here the CDR3 reads CASRRRREANNEQFF. The CDR3, as DNA: TGTGCCAGCAGGCGACGTAGGGAAGCTAACAATGAGCAGTTCTTC.

This chain joins TRBV10-3 and TRBJ1-5, with TRBD1 matching over 8 bases. The CDR3 extends over 16 amino acids. Germline assignment: CDR1 ENHRY and CDR2 SYGVKD. V dropped 0 bases and J dropped 4; count of bases not matched to a gene: 5. The CDR3 DNA reads as TGTGCCATCAGTGAGTCGGGGACAGGAGGGAATCAGCCCCAGCATTTT. Translating gives CAISESGTGGNQPQHF.

Sample share makes this clonotype medium-sized. This chain uses TRBV6-1 with TRBJ2-1, with no clear D. The V end was cut by 5 bases, the J end by 12 bases, with 5 bases between. CDR3 length: 9 residues. Germline-derived CDR1 and CDR2 are MNHNS and SASEGT. DNA for the CDR3: TGTGCCAGCAGTCGTCCGCAGTTCTTC. It specifies CASSRPQFF.

Worth noting for this clonotype: The missing conserved phenylalanine or tryptophan at the end of this CDR3 makes a read error likely. V is TRBV20-1 and J is TRBJ2-3, with D maybe TRBD2 (5 bases). The V gene lost 3 bases and the J gene lost 4 bases, with 11 bases spanning the gap. The V gene's germline CDR1 is DFQATT and CDR2 SNEGSKA (reference sequence). The CDR3 loop spans 13 amino acids. In DNA form, the CDR3 reads TGCAGTGCTAGGGCGCTAGCCGCAGATACGCAGTATTTG. Residues: CSARALAADTQYL.

At least ten counts were recorded for this clonotype. The chain carries TRBV10-3 and TRBJ2-7; 8 positions match TRBD1. Germline V gene sequence: CDR1 ENHRY, CDR2 SYGVKD. This CDR3 spans 17 amino acids. J lost 7 bases, V lost 0 bases, and 14 bases had no gene match. The CDR3 reads CAISESSRTGMTREQYF. DNA for the CDR3: TGTGCCATCAGTGAGTCCTCGCGGACAGGGATGACTCGTGAGCAGTACTTC.

This clonotype was recorded at least ten times. This chain uses TRBV7-9 with TRBJ2-3, with D possibly being TRBD2 (7 bases). CDR3 size: 15 residues. Germline-derived CDR1 and CDR2 are SEHNR and FQNEAQ (reference sequence). V lost 0 bases and J 3 bases, leaving 10 bases between the germline ends. CDR3 sequence: CASSLAGGQTDTQYF. The CDR3, as DNA: TGTGCCAGCAGCTTAGCCGGGGGGCAAACAGATACGCAGTATTTT.

This clonotype was counted only a few times. The gene calls are TRBV5-4 and TRBJ1-2, with 9 nucleotides matching TRBD1. This CDR3 region has 18 residues. V lost 4 bases, J lost 6 bases, and 19 bases stayed unmatched. Germline assignment: CDR1 SGHNT and CDR2 YYREEE (reference sequence). As DNA, the CDR3 is TGTGCCAGCAGCCCCTCCCTGGGGACAGGGCGTGAAGGCCATGGCTACACCTTC. Translating it yields CASSPSLGTGREGHGYTF.

This clonotype was seen ten or more times. The chain recombines TRBV12-3 or TRBV12-4 with TRBJ2-1; D might be TRBD1 (6 bases). The CDR3 covers 12 residues. V gave up 6 bases and J gave up 3 bases, with 6 bases separating them. The DNA for the CDR3 is TGTGCCAGCAGACAGGGCTACAATGAGCAGTTCTTC. Residues: CASRQGYNEQFF.

This clonotype has a count of ten or more. The J gene is TRBJ2-3, the V gene TRBV4-1; possible D gene TRBD1, 5 bases. Germline loops: CDR1 MGHRA, CDR2 YSYEKL. This CDR3 is built from 12 residues. V was shortened by 4 bases and J by 5 bases, with 7 bases between the two germline ends. CDR3 nucleotide sequence: TGCGCCAGCAGCCTCACAGGAGATACGCAGTATTTT. It encodes CASSLTGDTQYF.

This chain links TRBV9 with TRBJ1-1; TRBD1 matches 9 bases. There are 15 residues in the CDR3. The V gene end was trimmed by 7 bases and the J gene end by 0 bases; junction bases not matched to a gene: 7. Germline V gene lookup returns CDR1 SGDLS and CDR2 YYNGEE. CDR3 in DNA: TGTGCCAGCGCCGTGGGGACAGGGCTGAACACTGAAGCTTTCTTT. As protein: CASAVGTGLNTEAFF.

With regard to this clonotype: At one of its ends the junction is not consistent with the germline gene, which may arise from a read error. V and J are TRBV6-6 and TRBJ2-2, with 8 bases that match TRBD1. Germline loops: CDR1 MNHNY, CDR2 SVGAGI (reference sequence). The CDR3 spans 15 residues. Here the CDR3 reads CASSTRQGSTGVLFF. DNA of the CDR3: TGTGCCAGCAGTACGAGACAGGGGAGCACCGGGGTGCTGTTTTTT.

Concerning this clonotype itself: Given the absence of the conserved phenylalanine or tryptophan at the CDR3 end, a read error is likely. This chain uses TRBV27 with TRBJ1-1; D gene ambiguous. The germline V gene encodes CDR1 MNHEY and CDR2 SMNVEV (reference sequence). The length of the CDR3 is 13 residues. This CDR3 is CASKYRANTGAFL. The DNA of the CDR3 is TGTGCCAGCAAATATAGAGCGAACACTGGAGCTTTCCTT.

This clonotype was seen at least ten times. The V gene is TRBV28, the J gene TRBJ2-4, with 8 bases that match TRBD1. V trimming: 8 bases; J trimming: 2 bases; junction bases outside the gene matches: 8. From germline, CDR1 is MDHEN and CDR2 SYDVKM. The CDR3 has 15 residues. The CDR3 loop reads CASSDGQGTKNIQYF. CDR3 DNA: TGTGCCAGCTCTGACGGACAGGGAACCAAAAACATTCAGTACTTC.

This clonotype was counted at least ten times. The J gene is TRBJ1-5, the V gene TRBV19; TRBD1 is a possible D gene (5 bases). This CDR3 comprises 14 residues. Deletions cut 4 bases from V and 6 bases from J, with 13 bases between. CDR1 and CDR2 (germline): LNHDA, SQIVND (reference sequence). CDR3 amino acids: CASSNGGSGQPQHF. DNA of the CDR3: TGTGCCAGTAGTAATGGGGGGTCTGGTCAGCCCCAGCATTTT.

Judged by abundance, this clonotype is medium-sized (0.01 to 0.1%). The genes are TRBV7-9 and TRBJ1-1; the D is unclear. This CDR3 contains 13 residues. The V gene's germline CDR1 is SEHNR and CDR2 FQNEAQ (reference sequence). Trimming shortened V by 2 bases and J by 0 bases, and 4 bases separated the two germline ends. As DNA, the CDR3 is TGTGCCAGCAGCTTATCGTTGAACACTGAAGCTTTCTTT. Its protein is CASSLSLNTEAFF. The full variable domain, with the rest looked up from reference TRBV7-9 and TRBJ1-1, is DTGVSQNPRHKITKRGQNVTFRCDPISEHNRLYWYRQTLGQGPEFLTYFQNEAQLEKSRLLSDRFSAERPKGSFSTLEIQRTEQGDSAMYLCASSLSLNTEAFFGQGTRLTVV.

A few counts support this clonotype. An end of the junction does not agree with germline; a read error may underlie this. The V gene is TRBV19, the J gene TRBJ1-5; D is unclear. The CDR3 length is 14 residues. Germline assignment: CDR1 LNHDA and CDR2 SQIVND (reference sequence). For the CDR3, the DNA is TGTTCCAGTATTATACCCACTTACAATCAGCCCCAGCATTTT. Protein sequence: CSSIIPTYNQPQHF. The full variable domain, its missing parts supplied by reference TRBV19 and TRBJ1-5, is DGGITQSPKYLFRKEGQNVTLSCEQNLNHDAMYWYRQDPGQGLRLIYYSQIVNDFQKGDIAEGYSVSREKKESFPLTVTSAQKNPTAFYLCSSIIPTYNQPQHFGDGTRLSIL.